The source of this T cell receptor beta chain is a study of T cells expressing NK-cell markers (dated by TCRdb to 2019 to 2021). With regard to the full study: Three sorted T-cell subsets (CD3+CD56+NKG2C+, CD3+CD56+NKG2C- and CD3+CD56-NKG2C+) from about 8 donors had their TCR beta-chain repertoires profiled. Of the eight sequenced donors, seven were found to be HCMV-seropositive and one was found to be HCMV-seronegative. Libraries were sequenced as 2 x 150 bp reads on Illumina HiSeq 2000/2500, MiSeq or NextSeq. All eight donors whose samples were sequenced were randomly selected healthy volunteers, three of them men and five women.

Instrument used: Illumina HiSeq 2000. TCR beta cDNA libraries were prepared using 5'RACE template switching, which introduced a universal primer site and unique molecular identifiers. cDNA synthesis was primed from the TCR beta constant segment and was followed by two successive PCR amplification steps. The study's own analysis went as follows. MIGEC handled demultiplexing of the reads and grouping by UMI, while MiTCR was used to assemble and quantify clonotypes. Only TCR cDNA sequences supported by at least two reads were kept to exclude erroneous sequences. Downstream repertoire analysis used the tcR package, and clonotypes were matched across fractions by CDR3 nucleotide sequence plus V segment. VDJmatch was used to annotate antigen specificity against VDJdb, with one amino acid substitution allowed in CDR3. Reads reprocessed by TCRdb are summarized as one entry per CDR3 protein sequence, and DNA is absent. The V and J calls and clone size are TCRdb's, not the authors'. The table held for this sample gives 500,000 or so distinct CDR3 sequences. The top ten hold less than 4.5% of the sample.

Turning to this clonotype: The antigen this receptor binds is unknown.

Taken from the germline V gene, the CDR1 and CDR2 loops are SGHRS and YFSETQ. Its CDR3 holds 16 amino acids, cysteine through phenylalanine. The DNA is unrecorded. HCMV-specific IgG was detected in serum with a commercial ELISA kit to determine HCMV serostatus. Peripheral blood mononuclear cells were isolated from blood by Ficoll density gradient centrifugation. Results and caveats for the whole study, not just this receptor: In six donors, the dominant CD3+CD56+NKG2C+ clonotypes ranked among the top 10 CD8+ clonotypes, making up roughly 1.0-7.5% of CD8+ T cells. It remained unclear whether the expanded NKG2C-expressing T cell clones were specific for HCMV antigens. Those dominant clonotypes were again the most abundant among CD3+CD56-NKG2C+ cells in a handful of donors, at roughly 25-65%.

The chain is made from TRBV5-1 and TRBJ2-1; TCRdb picks TRBD2, but there is no DNA to check that call. The specimen sequenced was blood T cells: a sorted CD56 or NKG2C T cell subset, CD4+ or CD8+ T cells, or bulk PBMC T cells (not recorded which). This receptor was identified in a man between 18 and 35 years old in good health. Donor details come from another sample of the same person, matched by shared clones. The CDR3 in this case is CASSYSVRADYNEQFF.